One sample yielded the 2 T cell receptor beta chains listed below, sequenced in a study of cytomegalovirus exposure and HLA in healthy donors. The PCR ran on 60 Vbeta and 13 Jbeta primers. The repertoire was sequenced with immunoSEQ multiplex PCR; TCRdb's copy has only in-frame clones and lacks some. Of some 130,000 clones in the sample, around 78% are singletons; the top ten hold 1.5% to 2%. Sample: PBMCs. The receptors were gathered from a female donor in good health and CMV-seropositive.

The chain is built from TRBV11-1 and TRBJ2-1, with a weak D call TRBD1 (5 bases). Trimming pared 4 bases from V and 8 bases from J, leaving 9 bases between. CDR1 SGHAT and CDR2 FQDESV come from the germline V gene (reference sequence). The length of the CDR3 is 12 residues. CDR3 loop: CASSSRVDEQFF. The CDR3 nucleotides are TGTGCCAGCAGCTCCAGGGTAGATGAGCAGTTCTTC.

In its sample, this clone was seen a few times. The CDR3 sequence is CASSLFYSGANVLTF. DNA of the CDR3: TGTGCCAGCAGCTTATTTTACTCTGGGGCCAACGTCCTGACTTTC. This sequence joins TRBV11-2 and TRBJ2-6; D is unresolved. The CDR3 totals 15 residues. The germline gives CDR1 SGHAT, CDR2 FQNNGV. Between the trimmed V and J ends, which lost 2 bases and 0 bases, there was a span of 5 bases.